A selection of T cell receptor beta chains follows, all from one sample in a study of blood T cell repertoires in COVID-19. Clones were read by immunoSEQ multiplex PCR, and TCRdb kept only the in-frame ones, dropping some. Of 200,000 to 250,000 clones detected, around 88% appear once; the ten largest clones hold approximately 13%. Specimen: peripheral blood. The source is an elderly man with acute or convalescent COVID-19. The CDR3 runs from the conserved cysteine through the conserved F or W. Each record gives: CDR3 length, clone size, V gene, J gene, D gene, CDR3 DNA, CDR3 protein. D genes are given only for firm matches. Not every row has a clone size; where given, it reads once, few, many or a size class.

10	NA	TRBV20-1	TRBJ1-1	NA	TGCAGTGCCTCGGACTTGAAAGCTTTCTTT	CSASDLKAFF
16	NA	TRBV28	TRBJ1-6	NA	TGTGCCAGCACCCGACCCCTCCCAGGGCAGAATTCACCCCTCCACTTT	CASTRPLPGQNSPLHF
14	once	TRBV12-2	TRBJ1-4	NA	TGTGCAAGTCGTCTCCAGGGGGCTAGGGAAAAACTGTTTTTT	CASRLQGAREKLFF
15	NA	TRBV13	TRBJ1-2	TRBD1	TGTGCCAGCAGCCAGACAGGGGGGGAACTCTATGGCTACACCTTC	CASSQTGGELYGYTF
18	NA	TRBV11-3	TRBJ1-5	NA	TGTGCCAGCAGGCCCATGTGGGGCAGAGAATCTAGCAATCAGCCCCAGCATTTT	CASRPMWGRESSNQPQHF
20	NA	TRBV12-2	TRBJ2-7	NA	TGTGCAAGTCGCTTAGCCCTCCACCTTGCGACTAGCGGGTATTCCTACGAGCAGTACTTC	CASRLALHLATSGYSYEQYF
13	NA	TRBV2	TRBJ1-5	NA	TGTGCCAGCAACCCAGAAAACAATCAGCCCCAGCATTTT	CASNPENNQPQHF
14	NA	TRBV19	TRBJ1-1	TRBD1	TGTGCCAGTAGTCCGGGACAGAGGAACACTGAAGCTTTCTTT	CASSPGQRNTEAFF
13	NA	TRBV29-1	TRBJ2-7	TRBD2	TGCAGCGTTAGCATGATAGCGGGCTACGAGCAGTACTTC	CSVSMIAGYEQYF
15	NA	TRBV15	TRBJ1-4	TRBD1	TGTGCCACCAGCAGGGACGACAGGGAAGACGAAAAACTGTTTTTT	CATSRDDREDEKLFF
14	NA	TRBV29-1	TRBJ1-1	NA	TGCAGCGCGGGTAGTGGGCAGATCAACACTGAAGCTTTCTTT	CSAGSGQINTEAFF
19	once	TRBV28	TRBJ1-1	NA	TGTGCCAGCAGTTTAAACCCACAGCAAGACACCCCGCGGGGCCCTGAAGCTTTCTTT	CASSLNPQQDTPRGPEAFF
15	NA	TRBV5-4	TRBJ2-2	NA	TGTGCCAGCAGCTTTAGAGTTTCGAACACCGGGGAGCTGTTTTTT	CASSFRVSNTGELFF
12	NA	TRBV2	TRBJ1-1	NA	TGTGCCAGCAGTGGGACTAACACTGAAGCTTTCTTT	CASSGTNTEAFF
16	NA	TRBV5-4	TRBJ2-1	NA	TGTGCCAGCAGCTTGGGCGACACTAGCTCCTACAATGAGCAGTTCTTC	CASSLGDTSSYNEQFF
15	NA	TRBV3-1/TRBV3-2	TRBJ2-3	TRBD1	TGTGCCAGCAGCCATCACAGGGGAGACACAGATACGCAGTATTTT	CASSHHRGDTDTQYF
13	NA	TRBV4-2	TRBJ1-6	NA	TGTGCCAGCAGCCAAGGGAACAGTCTATCCCTCCACTTT	CASSQGNSLSLHF
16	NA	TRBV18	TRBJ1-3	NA	TGTGCCAGCTCACCAGCTACAGCCAGCTCTGGAAACACCATATATTTT	CASSPATASSGNTIYF
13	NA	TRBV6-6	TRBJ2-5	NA	TGTGCCAGCAGTTTTAGCCCCGATGGGACCCAGTACTTC	CASSFSPDGTQYF
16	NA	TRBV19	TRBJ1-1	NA	TGTGCCAGTAGTGTCTATACAGCAAACCCCAGCACTGAAGCTTTCTTT	CASSVYTANPSTEAFF
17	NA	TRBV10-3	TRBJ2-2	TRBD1	TGTGCCATCAGTGCGCTTGGGACAGGAGGGAACACCGGGGAGCTGTTTTTT	CAISALGTGGNTGELFF
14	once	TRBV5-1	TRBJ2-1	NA	TGCGCCAGCAGCTTGGGTGGAGTTTACAATGAGCAGTTCTTC	CASSLGGVYNEQFF
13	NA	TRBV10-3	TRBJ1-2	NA	TGTGCCATAAACAGGGAAACGAACTATGGCTACACCTTC	CAINRETNYGYTF
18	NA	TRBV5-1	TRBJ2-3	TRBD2	TGCGCCAGCAGCTTGCAGGCTAGCGGGGACCAATACACAGATACGCAGTATTTT	CASSLQASGDQYTDTQYF
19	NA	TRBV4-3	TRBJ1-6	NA	TGCGCCAGCAGCCAAGACTTATCAGACAGTCGTATCTATAATTCACCCCTCCACTTT	CASSQDLSDSRIYNSPLHF
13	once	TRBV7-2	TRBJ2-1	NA	TGTGCCAGCAGCCAGGGAAACTACAATGAGCAGTTCTTC	CASSQGNYNEQFF
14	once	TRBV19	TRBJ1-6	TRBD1	TGTGCCAGTAAAGACAGGGTTGAAAATTCACCCCTCCACTTT	CASKDRVENSPLHF
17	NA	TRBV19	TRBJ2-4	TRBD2	TGTGCCAGTAGTATAGTTGCTAGCGGGAGTACGAGAAACATTCAGTACTTC	CASSIVASGSTRNIQYF
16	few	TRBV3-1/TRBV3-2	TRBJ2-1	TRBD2	TGTGCCAGCAGCCAATCCAGCGGGAGGACCTACAATGAGCAGTTCTTC	CASSQSSGRTYNEQFF
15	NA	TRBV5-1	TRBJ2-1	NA	TGCGCCAGCAGCTTGGGCCAGGGAATAGGAAATGAGCAGTTCTTC	CASSLGQGIGNEQFF
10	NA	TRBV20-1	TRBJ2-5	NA	TGCAGTGCCGCGCAAGAGACCCAGTACTTC	CSAAQETQYF
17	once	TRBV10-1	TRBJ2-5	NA	TGCGCCAGCAGTATCGGACGGACAGTCTTACTCCAAGAGACCCAGTACTTC	CASSIGRTVLLQETQYF
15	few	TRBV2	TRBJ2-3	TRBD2	TGTGCCAGCACAGGACTAGCGGGGGGCACAGATACGCAGTATTTT	CASTGLAGGTDTQYF
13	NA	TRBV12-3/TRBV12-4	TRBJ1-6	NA	TGTGCCAGCAGAGACAGTTTAAGTTCACCCCTCCACTTT	CASRDSLSSPLHF
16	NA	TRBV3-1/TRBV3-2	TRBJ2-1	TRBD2	TGTGCCAGCAGCCAAGGGCTGGTGCGGGAGGACAATGAGCAGTTCTTC	CASSQGLVREDNEQFF
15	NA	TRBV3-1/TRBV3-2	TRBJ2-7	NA	TGTGCCAGCAGCCAAGATCGACACCCCCTTGACGAGCAGTACTTC	CASSQDRHPLDEQYF
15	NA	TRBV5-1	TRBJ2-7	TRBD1	TGCGCCAGCAGCCCTGAATACAGGGGTTTCTACGAGCAGTACTTC	CASSPEYRGFYEQYF
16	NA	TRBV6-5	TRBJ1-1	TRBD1	TGTGCCAGCAGTTATGGGACAGGGATGGTTGGCACTGAAGCTTTCTTT	CASSYGTGMVGTEAFF
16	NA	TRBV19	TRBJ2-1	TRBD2	TGTGCCAGTAGTATAGAGATAGCGGGAGTGGGCAATGAGCAGTTCTTC	CASSIEIAGVGNEQFF
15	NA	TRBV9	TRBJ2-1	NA	TGTGCCAGCAGCCCAGGACAGAACTCCTACAATGAGCAGTTCTTC	CASSPGQNSYNEQFF
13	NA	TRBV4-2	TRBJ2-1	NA	TGTGCCAGCAGCCAAGGGCAGTACAATGAGCAGTTCTTC	CASSQGQYNEQFF
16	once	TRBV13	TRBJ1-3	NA	TGTGCCAGCAGGCGTACAGGGACATTCTCTGGAAACACCATATATTTT	CASRRTGTFSGNTIYF
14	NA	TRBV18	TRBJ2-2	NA	TGTGCCAGCTCACCGACAGTGAACACCGGGGAGCTGTTTTTT	CASSPTVNTGELFF
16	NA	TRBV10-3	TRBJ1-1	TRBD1	TGTGCCATCAGTGAGTCGACTACAGGGGCGGTCACTGAAGCTTTCTTT	CAISESTTGAVTEAFF
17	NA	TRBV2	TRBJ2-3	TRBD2	TGTGCCAGCAGTCCCGGGACTAGCGGGAGGGCCTCGGATACGCAGTATTTT	CASSPGTSGRASDTQYF
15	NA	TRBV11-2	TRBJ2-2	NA	TGTGCCAGCAGCTTAGATCCCCGGAACACCGGGGAGCTGTTTTTT	CASSLDPRNTGELFF
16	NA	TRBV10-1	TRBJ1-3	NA	TGCGCCGAACAGCCCCGGGGGGTGGCGGCTGGAAACACCATATATTTT	CAEQPRGVAAGNTIYF
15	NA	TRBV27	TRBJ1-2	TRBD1	TGTGCCAGCAGCCAGGGGGGCCCACCCAACTATGGCTACACCTTC	CASSQGGPPNYGYTF
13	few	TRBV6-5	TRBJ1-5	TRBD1	TGTGCCAGCACAGGGGGTGACAATCAGCCCCAGCATTTT	CASTGGDNQPQHF